This T cell receptor (beta chain) was captured by sequencing in a study of T cell changes during pregnancy in multiple sclerosis. Trimming cost V 5 bases and J 0 bases; bases outside gene matches: 9. The CDR3 loop spans 16 amino acids. Germline-derived CDR1 and CDR2 are SGHAT and FQNNGV. Some clones are missing from TCRdb's copy, which holds only in-frame ones; the method was immunoSEQ multiplex PCR. The repertoire holds over 45,000 clones, with about 91% as singletons. The sequenced sample was CD4+ T cells from peripheral blood mononuclear cells, obtained in the second trimester of pregnancy. The chain links TRBV11-2 to TRBJ1-1; 7 positions agree with TRBD1. This clonotype was sampled from a female donor with multiple sclerosis, enrolled in a pregnancy study. In DNA, the CDR3 is TGTGCCAGCAGCAGAGGGGGCAGGATCCTGAACACTGAAGCTTTCTTT. It yields the protein CASSRGGRILNTEAFF. Full variable domain (outside the CDR3, taken from reference TRBV11-2 and TRBJ1-1): EAGVAQSPRYKIIEKRQSVAFWCNPISGHATLYWYQQILGQGPKLLIQFQNNGVVDDSQLPKDRFSAERLKGVDSTLKIQPAKLEDSAVYLCASSRGGRILNTEAFFGQGTRLTVV.